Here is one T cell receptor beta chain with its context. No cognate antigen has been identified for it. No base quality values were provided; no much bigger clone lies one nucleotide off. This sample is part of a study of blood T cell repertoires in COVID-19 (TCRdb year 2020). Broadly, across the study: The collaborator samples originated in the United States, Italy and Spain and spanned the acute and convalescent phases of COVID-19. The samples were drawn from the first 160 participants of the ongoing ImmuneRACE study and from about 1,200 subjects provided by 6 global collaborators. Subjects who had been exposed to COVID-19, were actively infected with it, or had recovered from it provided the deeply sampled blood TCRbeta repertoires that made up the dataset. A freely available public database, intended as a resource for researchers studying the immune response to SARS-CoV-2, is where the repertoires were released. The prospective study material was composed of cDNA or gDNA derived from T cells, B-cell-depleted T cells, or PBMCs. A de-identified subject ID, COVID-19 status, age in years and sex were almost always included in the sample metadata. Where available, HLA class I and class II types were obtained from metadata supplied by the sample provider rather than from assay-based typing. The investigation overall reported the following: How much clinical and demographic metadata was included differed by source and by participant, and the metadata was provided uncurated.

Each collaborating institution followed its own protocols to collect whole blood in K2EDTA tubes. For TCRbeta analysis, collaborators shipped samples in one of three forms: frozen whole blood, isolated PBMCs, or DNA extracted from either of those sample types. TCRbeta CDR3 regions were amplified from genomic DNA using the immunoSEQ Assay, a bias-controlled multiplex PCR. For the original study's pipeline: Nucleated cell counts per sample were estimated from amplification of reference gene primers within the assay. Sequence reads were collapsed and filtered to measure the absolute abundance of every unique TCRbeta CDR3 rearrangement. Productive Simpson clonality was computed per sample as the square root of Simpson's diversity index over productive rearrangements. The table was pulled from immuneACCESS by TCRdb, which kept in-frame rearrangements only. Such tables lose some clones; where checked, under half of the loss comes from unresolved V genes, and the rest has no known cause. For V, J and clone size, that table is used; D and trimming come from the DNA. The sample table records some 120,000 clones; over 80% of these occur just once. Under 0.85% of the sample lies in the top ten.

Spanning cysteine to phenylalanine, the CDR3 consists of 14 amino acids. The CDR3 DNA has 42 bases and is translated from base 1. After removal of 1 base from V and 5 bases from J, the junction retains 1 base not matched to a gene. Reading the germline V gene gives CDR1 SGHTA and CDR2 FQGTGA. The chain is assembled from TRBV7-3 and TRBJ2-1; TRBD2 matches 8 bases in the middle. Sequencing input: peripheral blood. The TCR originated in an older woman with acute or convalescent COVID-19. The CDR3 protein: CASSLSGGHNEQFF. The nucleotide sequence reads TGTGCCAGCAGCTTAAGCGGGGGGCACAATGAGCAGTTCTTC.